This T cell receptor beta chain stems from a study of T cell changes during pregnancy in multiple sclerosis (dated by TCRdb to about 2019). As for the study more broadly: Changes in the T cell repertoire over the course of pregnancy were examined in this study in women with multiple sclerosis.

In the germline V gene, CDR1 corresponds to MNHNS and CDR2 to SASEGT. V loses 5 bases, J loses 4 bases, and the germline ends lie 6 bases apart. Including cysteine and phenylalanine, the CDR3 has 11 amino acids. Only the CDR3 DNA stays, 33 bases, in frame from base 1. The method was the immunoSEQ multiplex PCR assay. Entries here come from immuneACCESS through TCRdb and include only in-frame sequences with V and J called. Some clones fail to appear in such tables; in the studies checked, an unresolved V gene covers under half of the shortfall, and the cause of the remainder is unknown. The sample table shows about 32,000 clones, and roughly nine tenths are seen once. Jointly, the top ten make up roughly 10% of the sample. About this clone: Its antigen specificity is not known. No clone much larger than this one lies a single base away; base qualities are absent.

The chain joins TRBV6-1 to TRBJ2-7; no D segment can be confidently identified. The clonotype originates from a female donor with multiple sclerosis, enrolled in a pregnancy study. Sequenced material: CD8+ T cells from peripheral blood mononuclear cells, taken in the second trimester of pregnancy. The CDR3: CASSNSYEQYF. Read as DNA, the sequence is TGTGCCAGCAGTAACTCTTACGAGCAGTACTTC.